This T cell receptor beta chain was captured in a study of monozygotic twins with inflammatory bowel disease. Overall study findings and caveats: It was observed that concordant and discordant twins did not differ in repertoire similarity, possibly given limited power.

The RNA usage for each TCR library was approximately 3.5 ug of total RNA. The UMIs carried a 6-nucleotide sample barcode, and they were added by template switching. For each CDR3 protein, TCRdb gives one entry from its re-call of the 5' RACE reads, without DNA. This specimen shows about 160,000 distinct CDR3 sequences; the ten leading clones hold 2% to 2.5%. Remarks on this clonotype: The antigen remains unidentified.

In germline, CDR1 is DFQATT, CDR2 SNEGSKA (reference sequence). The CDR3 contains 12 residues. Researchers isolated total RNA from whole blood without sorting T cells. The receptor was derived from a human donor with ulcerative colitis or Crohn's disease, or a healthy co-twin of an affected twin (not recorded which). The sequencing input was blood. This chain uses TRBV20-1 with TRBJ2-3; the D call of TRBD2 rests on TCRdb alone, since no DNA is present to check it. CDR3: CSAVAGRGGAYF.